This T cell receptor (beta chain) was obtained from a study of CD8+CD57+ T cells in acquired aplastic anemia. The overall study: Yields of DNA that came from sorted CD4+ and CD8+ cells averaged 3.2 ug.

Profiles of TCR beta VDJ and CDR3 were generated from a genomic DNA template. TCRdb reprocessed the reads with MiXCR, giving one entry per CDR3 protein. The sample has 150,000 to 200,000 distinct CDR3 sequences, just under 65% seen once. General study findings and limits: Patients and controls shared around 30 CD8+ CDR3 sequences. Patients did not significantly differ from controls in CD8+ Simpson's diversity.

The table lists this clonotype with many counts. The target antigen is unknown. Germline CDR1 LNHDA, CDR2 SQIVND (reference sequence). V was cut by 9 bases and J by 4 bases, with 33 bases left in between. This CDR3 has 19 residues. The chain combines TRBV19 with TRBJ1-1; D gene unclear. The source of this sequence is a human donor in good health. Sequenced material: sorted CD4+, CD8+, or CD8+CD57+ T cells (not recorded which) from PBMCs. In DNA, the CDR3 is TGTGCCAGATTCCGGATGCCCTCCCAGGAAGCTAGACATTGCACTGAAGCTTTCTTT. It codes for CARFRMPSQEARHCTEAFF.